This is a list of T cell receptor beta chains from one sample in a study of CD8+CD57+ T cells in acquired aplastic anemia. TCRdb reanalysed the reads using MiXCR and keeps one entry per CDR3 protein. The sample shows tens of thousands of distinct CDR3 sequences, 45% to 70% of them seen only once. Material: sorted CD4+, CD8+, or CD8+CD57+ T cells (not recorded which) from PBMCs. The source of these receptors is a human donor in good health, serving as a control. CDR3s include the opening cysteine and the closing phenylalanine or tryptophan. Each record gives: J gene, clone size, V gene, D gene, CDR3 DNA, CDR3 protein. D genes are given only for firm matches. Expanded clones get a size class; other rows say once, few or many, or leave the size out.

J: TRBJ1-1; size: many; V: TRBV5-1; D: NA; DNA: TGCGCCAGCAGTTCCCTTCGGAACACTGAAGCTTTCTTT; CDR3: CASSSLRNTEAFF
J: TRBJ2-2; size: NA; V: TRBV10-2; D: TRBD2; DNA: TGCGCCAGCGGATCAGCGGGGCGAGACGGGGAGCTGTTTTTT; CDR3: CASGSAGRDGELFF
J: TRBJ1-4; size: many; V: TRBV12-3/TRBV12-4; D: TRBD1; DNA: TGTGCCAGCAGTTGGAGCCGGGACAGGGGCAGGCGGGAAAAACTGTTTTTT; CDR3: CASSWSRDRGRREKLFF
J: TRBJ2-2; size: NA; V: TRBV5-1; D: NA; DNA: TGCGCCAGCAGCTTGTTTGGGGAGTATAAGGCCGGGGAGCTGTTTTTT; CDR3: CASSLFGEYKAGELFF
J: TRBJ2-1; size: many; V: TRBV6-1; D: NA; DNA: TGTGCCAGCGCTCTAGCGTGGGGGGACAATGAGCAGTTCTTC; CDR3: CASALAWGDNEQFF
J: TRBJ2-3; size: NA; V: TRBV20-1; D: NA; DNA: TGCAGTGCTAGATCCCCACGCGGAACTAGCACAGATACGCAGTATTTT; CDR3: CSARSPRGTSTDTQYF
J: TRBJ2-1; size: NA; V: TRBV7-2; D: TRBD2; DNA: TGTGCCAGCAGCTTAGCGGGAGGGCCGGGCAATGAGCAGTTCTTC; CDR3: CASSLAGGPGNEQFF
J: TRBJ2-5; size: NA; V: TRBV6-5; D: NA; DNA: TGTGCCAGCAGCAAGGGGGGGACCCAGTACTTC; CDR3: CASSKGGTQYF
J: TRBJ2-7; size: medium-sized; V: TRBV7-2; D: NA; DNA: TGTGCCAGCAGCTTAAGCGTCTCCTACGAGCAGTACTTC; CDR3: CASSLSVSYEQYF
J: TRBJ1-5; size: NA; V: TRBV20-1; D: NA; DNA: TGCAGTGCTAGTGGGGCAGTCTTTAGCAATCAGCCCCAGCATTTT; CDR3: CSASGAVFSNQPQHF
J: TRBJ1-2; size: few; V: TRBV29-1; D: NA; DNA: TGCAGCGTTGTAGCGGGCTACACCTTC; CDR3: CSVVAGYTF
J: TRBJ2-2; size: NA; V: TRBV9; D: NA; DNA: TGTGCCAGCAGCGTAGTCCCGTCAGGTACCACCGGGGAGCTGTTTTTT; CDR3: CASSVVPSGTTGELFF
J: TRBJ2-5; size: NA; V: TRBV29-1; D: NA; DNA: TGCAGCGTGTTCGGAGCGCGAGAGACCCAGTACTTC; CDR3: CSVFGARETQYF
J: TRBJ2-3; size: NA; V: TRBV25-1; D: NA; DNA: TGTGCCAGCAGTGAATCGGGTCGGGGTACGCAGTATTTT; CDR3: CASSESGRGTQYF
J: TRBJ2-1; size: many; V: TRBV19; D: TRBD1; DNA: TGTGCCAGTAGAGCGACAGGGGCATACAATGAGCAGTTCTTC; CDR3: CASRATGAYNEQFF
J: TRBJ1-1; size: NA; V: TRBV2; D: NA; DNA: TGTGCCGGCAGCCTGTCCCGCCTGAACACTGAAGCTTTCTTT; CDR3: CAGSLSRLNTEAFF
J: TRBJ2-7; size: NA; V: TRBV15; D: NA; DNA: TGTGCCACCAGCAGAGAGAGGGACAACGAGCAGTACTTC; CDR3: CATSRERDNEQYF
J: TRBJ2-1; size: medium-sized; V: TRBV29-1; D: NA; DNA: TGCAGCGTCGGACACGGGGAATACAATGAGCAGTTCTTC; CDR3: CSVGHGEYNEQFF
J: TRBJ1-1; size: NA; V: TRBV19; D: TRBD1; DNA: TGTGCCAGTAGCCCTACAGGGGGAAACACTGAAGCTTTCTTT; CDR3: CASSPTGGNTEAFF
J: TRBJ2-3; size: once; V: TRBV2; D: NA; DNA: TGTGCCAGCAGCGAAGACAGACCAGATACGCAGTATTTT; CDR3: CASSEDRPDTQYF
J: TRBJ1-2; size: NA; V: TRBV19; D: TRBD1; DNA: TGTGCCAGTAGTACCACAGGGGGCAACTATGGCTACACCTTC; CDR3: CASSTTGGNYGYTF